A single sample is the source of the 28 T cell receptor beta chains below, sequenced in a study of OX40 agonist ivuxolimab in advanced cancers. Clones were sequenced by immunoSEQ multiplex PCR, and TCRdb holds only the in-frame ones, with some missing. Of tens of thousands of clones detected, 82% appear once; the ten largest clones hold approximately 5.2%. The sequencing here drew on CD4+ or CD8+ T cells sorted from blood, taken in a trial of the OX40 agonist ivuxolimab. These receptors originate from an adult with an advanced solid tumor such as melanoma, head and neck, liver or kidney cancer.

This rearrangement joins TRBV21-1 to TRBJ2-3; the table names TRBD2, a call not compared with the DNA. TRBV21-1 counts as a pseudogene. The CDR3 length is 16 residues. The CDR3 DNA reads TGTGCCAGCAGCAGGGGGGACCGTAACAGCACAGATACGCAGTATTTT. Protein sequence: CASSRGDRNSTDTQYF.

V and J are TRBV6-5 and TRBJ2-1; 9 bases align to TRBD2. Germline CDR1 is MNHEY and CDR2 is SVGAGI. The CDR3 extends over 15 amino acids. J gave up 6 bases and V 2 bases, and 5 bases lay outside the gene matches. The CDR3 DNA sequence: TGTGCCAGCAGTTACGGGCGGGGGGGAGGCAATGAGCAGTTCTTC. It translates to CASSYGRGGGNEQFF.

In its sample, this clone was seen a few times. This sequence joins TRBV7-2 and TRBJ1-3, with a weak D call TRBD1 (5 bases). Germline CDR1 and CDR2: SGHTA and FQGNSA. V shed 1 base and J shed 0 bases, with 7 bases lying between them. This CDR3 is built from 15 residues. As DNA, the CDR3 is TGTGCCAGCAGCTTAGGGACACACTCTGGAAACACCATATATTTT. This translates into CASSLGTHSGNTIYF.

The chain recombines TRBV15 with TRBJ1-2; D remains unclear. Germline CDR1 LNHNV, CDR2 YYDKDF (reference sequence). V was cut by 0 bases and J by 4 bases, with 12 bases left in between. There are 15 residues in the CDR3. CDR3 sequence reads: CATSRERDPGYGYTF. CDR3 in DNA: TGTGCCACCAGCAGAGAGCGGGATCCTGGCTATGGCTACACCTTC. Filled out from reference TRBV15 and TRBJ1-2, the complete variable domain reads DAMVIQNPRYQVTQFGKPVTLSCSQTLNHNVMYWYQQKSSQAPKLLFHYYDKDFNNEADTPDNFQSRRPNTSFCFLDIRSPGLGDTAMYLCATSRERDPGYGYTFGSGTRLTVV.

The genes are TRBV19 and TRBJ1-3; D possibly corresponds to TRBD1 (5 bases). Germline V lookup: CDR1 LNHDA, CDR2 SQIVND (reference sequence). This CDR3 is 13 amino acids long. The V end was cut by 8 bases, the J end by 8 bases, with 16 bases between. CDR3 nucleotides: TGTGCCAGTGGGACGCGATTACGGGACACCATATATTTT. Its protein is CASGTRLRDTIYF.

The rearrangement links TRBV20-1 to TRBJ1-2; D remains unclear. The CDR3 contains 9 residues. Germline V lookup: CDR1 DFQATT, CDR2 SNEGSKA (reference sequence). Trimming took 5 bases from V and 8 from J, leaving 6 bases between them. In nucleotides, the CDR3 is TGCAGTGCTCTGGAAGGCTACACCTTC. This codes for CSALEGYTF.

This sequence joins TRBV5-1 and TRBJ1-1; 10 positions match TRBD1. The length of the CDR3 is 15 residues. Germline CDR1 reads SGHRS; CDR2 reads YFSETQ. V shed 4 bases and J 5 bases; nucleotides not matched to a gene: 8. The CDR3 DNA reads as TGCGCCAGCAGCGGACAGACAGGGGGCTATACTGAAGCTTTCTTT. The encoded protein is CASSGQTGGYTEAFF.

The genes are TRBV7-9 and TRBJ2-1, with D possibly being TRBD2 (6 bases). CDR1 SEHNR and CDR2 FQNEAQ come from the germline V gene (reference sequence). This CDR3 comprises 15 residues. The V end was cut by 5 bases, the J end by 1 base, with 12 bases between. CDR3 protein: CASSPSGGSYNEQFF. DNA for the CDR3: TGTGCCAGCAGCCCATCCGGGGGTTCCTACAATGAGCAGTTCTTC.

V and J are TRBV5-4 and TRBJ1-2, with TRBD1 matching 8 bases. CDR1 is SGHNT, CDR2 YYREEE, per germline (reference sequence). Unmatched junction bases numbered 3, after V lost 2 bases and J lost 6 bases. This CDR3 is built from 13 residues. The CDR3 region has the DNA TGTGCCAGCAGCTTCGGACAGGGAGATGGCTACACCTTC. It translates to CASSFGQGDGYTF.

The V gene is TRBV5-6, the J gene TRBJ1-2; D is uncertain. This CDR3 has 12 amino acids. The V end lost 1 base, the J end lost 10 bases, and 11 bases lay between the germline ends. Germline CDR1 is SGHDT and CDR2 is YYEEEE. The CDR3, as DNA: TGTGCCAGCAGCTTGTCCCAAAGGGACTACACCTTC. As protein: CASSLSQRDYTF.

This chain connects TRBV2 to TRBJ2-5; 12 bases agree with TRBD2. CDR1 is SNHLY, CDR2 FYNNEI, per germline. This CDR3 region has 19 residues. V shed 0 bases, J shed 0 bases, and the junction held 8 bases outside the gene matches. CDR3 sequence reads: CASSEADGLAGKYQETQYF. The CDR3 bases are TGTGCCAGCAGTGAAGCGGACGGACTAGCGGGAAAGTACCAAGAGACCCAGTACTTC.

The chain's CDR3 is CASSPTLVRGPPGELFF. The CDR3 DNA reads TGCGCCAGCAGCCCAACGTTGGTACGGGGCCCCCCCGGGGAGCTGTTTTTT. The rearrangement uses TRBV4-1 and TRBJ2-2; D might be TRBD1 or TRBD2, each matching 5 bases. The CDR3 runs 17 residues. The germline CDR1 and CDR2 sequences are MGHRA and YSYEKL. V lost 4 bases and J 6 bases, leaving 21 bases between the germline ends.

The rearrangement links TRBV18 to TRBJ1-4; D not resolved. The ends were cut back, 2 bases at V and 8 bases at J, with 12 bases in the middle. Germline CDR1 reads KGHSH; CDR2 reads LQKENI. This CDR3 has 14 amino acids. CDR3 coding DNA: TGTGCCAGCTCACCAGGTGGCTTAGGAGAAAAACTGTTTTTT. This codes for CASSPGGLGEKLFF.

V usage is TRBV5-1 and J usage is TRBJ2-3; no definite D call. This CDR3 has 14 residues. The germline V gene encodes CDR1 SGHRS and CDR2 YFSETQ. V lost 5 bases, J lost 2 bases, and 12 bases lay in between. CDR3 in amino acids: CASRAGPLTDTQYF. The CDR3 coding sequence is TGCGCCAGCAGAGCCGGCCCCCTCACAGATACGCAGTATTTT.

V is TRBV9 and J is TRBJ2-5; possibly TRBD1 or TRBD2 for D (5 bases each). Trimming left V 4 bases short and J 7 bases short, with 20 bases between. The CDR3 spans 15 residues. The V gene's germline CDR1 is SGDLS and CDR2 YYNGEE. The CDR3 DNA is TGTGCCAGCAGCAGGGAGACAGTGCCCTCGGGGACCCAGTACTTC. It translates to CASSRETVPSGTQYF.

The V and J genes are TRBV28 and TRBJ2-1, with a weak D call TRBD2 (6 bases). Looked up from germline, CDR1 is MDHEN and CDR2 is SYDVKM. Trimming took 8 bases from V and 7 from J, leaving 27 bases between them. This CDR3 is built from 17 residues. DNA of the CDR3: TGTGCCAGCCTTTCACTGGGACTCCAAAGGGGCACAAATGAGCAGTTCTTC. Residues: CASLSLGLQRGTNEQFF.

The chain couples TRBV4-1 to TRBJ2-3; D ambiguous. CDR3 length: 14 amino acids. Trimming stripped 3 bases from V and 2 bases from J, with 9 bases between. Germline-derived CDR1 and CDR2 are MGHRA and YSYEKL. CDR3 DNA sequence: TGCGCCAGCAGCCACGTGTGGAACACAGATACGCAGTATTTT. As protein: CASSHVWNTDTQYF.

V is TRBV6-1 and J is TRBJ1-4; D is unresolved. V lost 4 bases, J lost 3 bases, and 12 bases lay in between. Germline V lookup: CDR1 MNHNS, CDR2 SASEGT. The CDR3 contains 15 residues. The CDR3 DNA follows: TGTGCCAGCAGTGGGTCCCCCCGCGCTAATGAAAAACTGTTTTTT. Translating gives CASSGSPRANEKLFF.

The J gene is TRBJ2-3, the V gene TRBV9; D not resolved. V lost 0 bases and J 3 bases, leaving 11 bases between the germline ends. Germline lookup yields CDR1 SGDLS and CDR2 YYNGEE. This CDR3 has 15 amino acids. CDR3 sequence: CASSVGGGPTDTQYF. For the CDR3, the DNA is TGTGCCAGCAGCGTAGGGGGTGGGCCGACAGATACGCAGTATTTT.

The chain links TRBV7-8 to TRBJ2-5, with D maybe TRBD1 (6 bases). The germline V and J ends were trimmed by 1 base and 0 bases, with 9 bases remaining between them. The CDR3 totals 15 residues. Germline V gene lookup returns CDR1 SGHVS and CDR2 FQNEAQ. The CDR3 sequence is CASSLVWTDQETQYF. The CDR3 DNA follows: TGTGCCAGCAGCTTAGTCTGGACAGACCAAGAGACCCAGTACTTC.

The chain combines TRBV2 with TRBJ1-2; D is undetermined. Deletions cut 2 bases from V and 6 bases from J, with 13 bases between. Per the germline V gene, CDR1 is SNHLY and CDR2 is FYNNEI. The CDR3 is 14 residues long. In DNA, the CDR3 is TGTGCCAGCAGTGAATTTACGGGCGGTGATGGCTACACCTTC. As protein: CASSEFTGGDGYTF.

J is TRBJ2-3 and V is TRBV6-5; 9 bases are a match to TRBD2. Germline V lookup: CDR1 MNHEY, CDR2 SVGAGI. Trimming took 3 bases from V and 1 from J; bases not matched to a gene: 2. The CDR3 has 15 amino acids. The CDR3 sequence: CASSYRLAGTDTQYF. The CDR3 DNA follows: TGTGCCAGCAGTTATCGACTAGCGGGCACAGATACGCAGTATTTT.

The chain employs TRBV11-2 and TRBJ2-7, with TRBD1 identical over 7 bases. Losses at the gene ends were 0 bases for V and 2 bases for J; bases not matched to a gene: 7. Germline assignment: CDR1 SGHAT and CDR2 FQNNGV. The CDR3 covers 16 residues. This CDR3 reads CASSLEWSGQAYEQYF. Here the CDR3 DNA reads TGTGCCAGCAGCTTAGAATGGTCCGGACAGGCCTACGAGCAGTACTTC.

This clone appeared a few times. V gene TRBV2 combines with J gene TRBJ1-3; D is unclear. Germline lookup yields CDR1 SNHLY and CDR2 FYNNEI. The length of the CDR3 is 13 residues. Trimming left V 4 bases short and J 3 bases short, with 7 bases between. CDR3 amino acids: CASSADFGNTIYF. CDR3 nucleotide sequence: TGTGCCAGCAGTGCGGATTTTGGAAACACCATATATTTT.

This clone occurred a few times. The chain recombines TRBV6-1 with TRBJ1-2; 8 bases map to TRBD1. The CDR3 spans 17 residues. After removal of 5 bases from V and 4 bases from J, the junction contained 15 bases not matched to a gene. The V gene's germline CDR1 is MNHNS and CDR2 SASEGT. The CDR3 is CASSKGQGREGGYGYTF. The CDR3, as DNA: TGTGCCAGCAGTAAAGGACAGGGTAGGGAGGGAGGCTATGGCTACACCTTC.

The CDR3 reads CASSIRRRGRAVDTQYF. CDR3 coding DNA: TGTGCCAGTAGTATACGACGCCGCGGGAGGGCCGTGGATACGCAGTATTTT. This chain joins TRBV19 and TRBJ2-3; TRBD2 aligns across 9 bases. The length of the CDR3 is 17 residues. Trimming took 2 bases from V and 6 from J; bases not matched to a gene: 12. Germline assignment: CDR1 LNHDA and CDR2 SQIVND (reference sequence).

CDR3 sequence: CASTDLTGVGTEAFF. The CDR3 DNA follows: TGTGCCAGCACCGACTTGACAGGGGTGGGGACTGAAGCTTTCTTT. V gene TRBV2 combines with J gene TRBJ1-1; 8 bases fit TRBD1. The CDR3 contains 15 residues. J lost 5 bases, V lost 7 bases, and 12 bases had no gene match. From germline, CDR1 is SNHLY and CDR2 FYNNEI. The full variable domain, completed using reference TRBV2 and TRBJ1-1, is EPEVTQTPSHQVTQMGQEVILRCVPISNHLYFYWYRQILGQKVEFLVSFYNNEISEKSEIFDDQFSVERPDGSNFTLKIRSTKLEDSAMYFCASTDLTGVGTEAFFGQGTRLTVV.

Points on this clone: Germline and junction disagree at one end, which may indicate a read error. The V gene is TRBV7-7, the J gene TRBJ2-3; TRBD1 is a possible D gene (6 bases). The CDR3 consists of 15 residues. The germline gives CDR1 SSHAT, CDR2 FNYEAQ (reference sequence). CDR3 nucleotides: TGTGCTAGCAGCCCACAGGGAATTACCACAGATACGCAGTATTTT. Protein sequence: CASSPQGITTDTQYF.